The 5 T cell receptor beta chains below come from one sample, sequenced in a study of beta chain features in type 1 diabetes. As every portion of the isolated RNA was reverse transcribed, the sequencing read expressed TCRB transcripts. Assay: immunoSEQ multiplex PCR; the TCRdb copy retains only in-frame clones and omits some. The table records 200,000 to 250,000 clones, approximately 14% of them present only once. For these receptors, no antigen is known. The study, taken as a whole, reports: Type 1 diabetes patients had moderately but significantly shorter TCRB CDR3s in all four CD4+ subsets.

Sequencing was carried out using naive CD4+ T cells from blood. Receptor source: a man aged 25-45 years with type 1 diabetes.

This clone came up a few times. V and J are TRBV5-1 and TRBJ1-2; D not certain. The CDR3 is 13 residues long. Germline CDR1 and CDR2: SGHRS and YFSETQ. V was cut by 0 bases and J by 10 bases, with 13 bases left in between. DNA of the CDR3: TGCGCCAGCAGCTTGGATGCGTTACTCGACTACACCTTC. This gives the protein CASSLDALLDYTF.

This chain uses TRBV7-9 with TRBJ1-1; D uncertain. Trimming stripped 2 bases from V and 4 bases from J, with 11 bases between. CDR3 size: 14 residues. The V gene's germline CDR1 is SEHNR and CDR2 FQNEAQ (reference sequence). CDR3 residues: CASSLLRPVTEAFF. The DNA of the CDR3 is TGTGCCAGCAGCTTACTCAGGCCGGTCACTGAAGCTTTCTTT.

J is TRBJ1-3 and V is TRBV18; 8 positions match TRBD1. Germline CDR1 KGHSH, CDR2 LQKENI. The V segment lost 3 bases and the J segment 8 bases; nucleotides outside the gene matches: 6. The CDR3 has 14 residues. The CDR3 sequence: CASSPPTGEDTIYF. As DNA, the CDR3 is TGTGCCAGCTCACCGCCGACAGGGGAGGACACCATATATTTT.

The chain couples TRBV30 to TRBJ2-7; 11 nucleotides line up with TRBD1. Trimming removed 5 bases from V and 0 bases from J; junction bases left unmatched: 12. This CDR3 contains 17 residues. The germline gives CDR1 GTSNPN, CDR2 SVGIG (reference sequence). CDR3 sequence reads: CAWSPWTGGRSSYEQYF. CDR3 DNA: TGTGCCTGGTCTCCTTGGACAGGGGGCAGGAGCTCCTACGAGCAGTACTTC.

The chain recombines TRBV7-9 with TRBJ1-2; tentative D call: TRBD1 (6 bases). Per germline, CDR1 SEHNR and CDR2 FQNEAQ (reference sequence). V gave up 5 bases and J gave up 2 bases, with 15 bases separating them. The CDR3 length is 15 residues. In DNA, the CDR3 is TGTGCCAGCAGCCCCAGCGGGGGCACCAACTATGGCTACACCTTC. This sequence encodes CASSPSGGTNYGYTF.